This TCR beta chain was sequenced for a study of patients and donors after allogeneic stem cell transplantation. The CDR3 length is 12 residues. Germline CDR1 and CDR2: SQVTM and ANQGSEA. V lost 6 bases to trimming and J lost 8 bases, with 16 bases between them. One entry per CDR3 protein, called by TCRdb with MiXCR from the RT-PCR reads. The top ten clones hold 11% of a sample with roughly 230,000 distinct CDR3 sequences, less than 15% of them seen once. This clonotype was found a few times. The TCR comes from a human donor who was either an allogeneic HSCT recipient or a stem cell or donor lymphocyte infusion donor (not recorded which). It is not recorded whose cells these are; they may come from a transplant donor. The chain couples TRBV29-1 to TRBJ1-2; no reliable D call. The sequenced material came from blood, either unsorted or a sorted T cell fraction (not recorded which). The CDR3, as DNA: TGCAGCGTAGAGGGAGGAGTACGGGGCTACACCTTC. This translates into CSVEGGVRGYTF.